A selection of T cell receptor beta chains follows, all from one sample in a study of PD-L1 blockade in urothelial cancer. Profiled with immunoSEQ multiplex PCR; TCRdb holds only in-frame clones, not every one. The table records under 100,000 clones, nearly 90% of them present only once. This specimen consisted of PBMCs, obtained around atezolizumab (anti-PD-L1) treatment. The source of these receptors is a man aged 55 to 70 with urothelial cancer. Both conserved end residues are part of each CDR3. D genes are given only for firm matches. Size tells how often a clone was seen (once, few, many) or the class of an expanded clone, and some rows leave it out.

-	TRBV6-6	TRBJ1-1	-	TGTGCCAGCAGCCCGTGGAACACTGAAGCTTTCTTT	CASSPWNTEAFF
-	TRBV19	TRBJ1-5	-	TGTGCCAGTAGTCACCGGGCCCGGGGTAGCAATCAGCCCCAGCATTTT	CASSHRARGSNQPQHF
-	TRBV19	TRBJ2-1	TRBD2	TGTGCCAGTAGTATAGGCGGGGGGGCAGGTCGGACTGAGCAGTTCTTC	CASSIGGGAGRTEQFF
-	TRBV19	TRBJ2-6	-	TGTGCCAGTACGAGGGTCTCCTCTGGGGCCAACGTCCTGACTTTC	CASTRVSSGANVLTF
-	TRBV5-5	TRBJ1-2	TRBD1	TGTGCCAGCAGCTTGGTATTACAGGGGGCGACTACCTATGGCTACACCTTC	CASSLVLQGATTYGYTF
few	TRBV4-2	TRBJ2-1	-	TGTGCCAGCAGCCAAGACAGCCCCATCAGGAATGAGCAGTTCTTC	CASSQDSPIRNEQFF
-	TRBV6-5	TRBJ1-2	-	TGTGCCAGCAGGCAGAATACGAATGACTACACCTTC	CASRQNTNDYTF
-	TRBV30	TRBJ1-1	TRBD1	TGTGCCTGGAGACCCTGGACAGGAGCCAACACTGAAGCTTTCTTT	CAWRPWTGANTEAFF
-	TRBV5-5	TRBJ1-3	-	TGTGCCAGCAGTTCCGATTCGGACTCCGGAAACACCATATATTTT	CASSSDSDSGNTIYF
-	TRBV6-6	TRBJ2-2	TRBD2	TGTGCCAGCAGTTCCCCCGGACTAGCGACCGGGGAGCTGTTTTTT	CASSSPGLATGELFF
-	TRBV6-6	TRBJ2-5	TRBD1	TGTGCCAGCAGTTATAGGGGACAGGGGGAGACCCAGTACTTC	CASSYRGQGETQYF
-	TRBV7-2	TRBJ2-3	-	TGTGCCAGCAGCTTAGATGCGGAAACAGATACGCAGTATTTT	CASSLDAETDTQYF
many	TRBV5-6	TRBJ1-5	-	TGTGCCAGCAGCTCCTTACTCAGGGGCAGCAATCAGCCCCAGCATTTT	CASSSLLRGSNQPQHF
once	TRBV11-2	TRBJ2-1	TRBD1	TGTGCCAGCAGCTTAGCGGGACAGGGGGAGATAGGGCAGTTCTTC	CASSLAGQGEIGQFF
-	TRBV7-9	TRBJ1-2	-	TGTGCCAGCAGCTCCATAAGTGGGCCGAATAACTATGGCTACACCTTC	CASSSISGPNNYGYTF
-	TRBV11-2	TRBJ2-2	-	TGTGCCAGCAGCTCCAGGGGTGGGGAGCTGTTTTTT	CASSSRGGELFF
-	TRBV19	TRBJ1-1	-	TGTGCCAGTAGTATCAGCGGGAACACTGAAGCTTTCTTT	CASSISGNTEAFF
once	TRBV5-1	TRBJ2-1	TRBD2	TGCGCCAGCAGCTGGGGGGGACTAGCGGGAGCCATGGGGGTCGATGAGCAGTTCTTC	CASSWGGLAGAMGVDEQFF
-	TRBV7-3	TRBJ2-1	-	TGTGCCAGCAGTTGGACTAACTACAATGAGCAGTTCTTC	CASSWTNYNEQFF
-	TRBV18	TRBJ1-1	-	TGTGCCAGCTCAACTCCACAGGACACTGAAGCTTTCTTT	CASSTPQDTEAFF
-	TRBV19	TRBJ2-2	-	TGTGCCAGTAGTATACAGGCAGCGAACACCGGGGAGCTGTTTTTT	CASSIQAANTGELFF
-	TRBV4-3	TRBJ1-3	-	TGCGCCAGCAGCCAAGATAATGGGGCGGGGAGCCGAAACACCATATATTTT	CASSQDNGAGSRNTIYF
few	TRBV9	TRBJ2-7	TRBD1	TGTGCCAGCAGCCCCACCGGGACAGCCTACGAGCAGTACTTC	CASSPTGTAYEQYF
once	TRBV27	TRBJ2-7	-	TGTGCCAGCAGTACCCGACAGGCCGGCTACGAGCAGTACTTC	CASSTRQAGYEQYF
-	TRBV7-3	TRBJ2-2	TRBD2	TGTGCCAGCACAGGCGGGGGGGCCGGGGAGCTGTTTTTT	CASTGGGAGELFF
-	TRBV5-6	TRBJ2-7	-	TGTGCCAGCAGCTTGGGTTCACAGACACCGGTGCCCCCCTTTGAGCAGTACTTC	CASSLGSQTPVPPFEQYF
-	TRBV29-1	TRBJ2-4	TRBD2	TGCAGCGTTCAAACTAGCGGGGGGGGATACATTCAGTACTTC	CSVQTSGGGYIQYF
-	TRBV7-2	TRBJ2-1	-	TGTGCCAGCAGCAATGGGGAGGTCAGTGAGCAGTTCTTC	CASSNGEVSEQFF
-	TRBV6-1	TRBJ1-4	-	TGTGCCAGCAGTGAACGAGCAACTAATGAAAAACTGTTTTTT	CASSERATNEKLFF
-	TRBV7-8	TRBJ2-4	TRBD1	TGTGCCAGCAGCATGACAGGGAGCAGGAAAAACATTCAGTACTTC	CASSMTGSRKNIQYF
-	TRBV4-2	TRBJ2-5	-	TGTGCCAGCAGCGGCAGGGGTGGAGAGACCCAGTACTTC	CASSGRGGETQYF
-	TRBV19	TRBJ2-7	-	TGTGCCAGTAGTACCCGGAGGGGTGGGGCCTACGAGCAGTACTTC	CASSTRRGGAYEQYF
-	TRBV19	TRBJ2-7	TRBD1	TGTGCCAGTGGCCGGGACAGGGGAGCCTACGAGCAGTACTTC	CASGRDRGAYEQYF
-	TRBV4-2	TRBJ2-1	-	TGTGCCAGCAGCCAAGAAGTCTGGGCATACAATGAGCAGTTCTTC	CASSQEVWAYNEQFF
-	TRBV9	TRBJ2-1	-	TGTGCCAGCAGCGCGGACTTCTCCTACAATGAGCAGTTCTTC	CASSADFSYNEQFF
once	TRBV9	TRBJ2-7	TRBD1	TGTGCCAGCAGCGCCCGACAGGGGGCGGGGGAGCAGTACTTC	CASSARQGAGEQYF
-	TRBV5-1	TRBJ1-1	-	TGCGCCAGCAGCTTGGCAGACATGAACACTGAAGCTTTCTTT	CASSLADMNTEAFF
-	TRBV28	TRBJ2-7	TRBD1	TGTGCCAGCAGTTTACCGGGACAGGGTCCCACGATGGAGTACTTC	CASSLPGQGPTMEYF
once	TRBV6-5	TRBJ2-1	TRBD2	TGTGCCAGCAGTTACTCCCCGACTAGCCCCTACAATGAGCAGTTCTTC	CASSYSPTSPYNEQFF
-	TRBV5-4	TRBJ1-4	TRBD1	TGTGCCAGCAGCTTGGTCGGGACAGATAATGAAAAACTGTTTTTT	CASSLVGTDNEKLFF
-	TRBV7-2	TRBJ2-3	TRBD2	TGTGCCAGCAGCTTAGCCACTAGCGGGACGACGCAGTATTTT	CASSLATSGTTQYF
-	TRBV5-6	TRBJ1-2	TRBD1	TGTGCCAGCAGCTTGGCGGCGGACAGGGGCTTCTATGGCTACACCTTC	CASSLAADRGFYGYTF
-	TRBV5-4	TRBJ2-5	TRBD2	TGTGCCAGCAGCTCGTCCTTTAGCGGGGGAGGGACCCAGTACTTC	CASSSSFSGGGTQYF
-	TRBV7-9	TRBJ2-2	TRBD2	TGTGCCAGCAGCTTAAGTGGGACTATCACCGGGGAGCTGTTTTTT	CASSLSGTITGELFF
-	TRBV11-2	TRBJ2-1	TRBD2	TGTGCCAGCAGCCTACTAGCGGGAGTCGGCAATGAGCAGTTCTTC	CASSLLAGVGNEQFF
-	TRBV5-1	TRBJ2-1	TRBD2	TGCGCCAGCAGTCCCGGGACTAGCGGGAGTAGTCGATCCTACAATGAGCAGTTCTTC	CASSPGTSGSSRSYNEQFF
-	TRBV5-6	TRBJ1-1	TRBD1	TGTGCCAGCGGAAAACAGGGGTACACTGAAGCTTTCTTT	CASGKQGYTEAFF
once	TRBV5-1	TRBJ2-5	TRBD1	TGCGCCAGCAGCTTAGGGGACAGGGGGGTCGAAGAGACCCAGTACTTC	CASSLGDRGVEETQYF
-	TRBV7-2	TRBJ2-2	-	TGTGCCAGCAGCCCATCGAACACCGGGGAGCTGTTTTTT	CASSPSNTGELFF
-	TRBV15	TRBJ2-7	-	TGTGCCACCAGCCGGGACTCCCAGTACGAGCAGTACTTC	CATSRDSQYEQYF
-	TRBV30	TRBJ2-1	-	TGTGCCTGGAGTGTCGAACTAGCCCGCGGGTCGCATGAGCAGTTCTTC	CAWSVELARGSHEQFF